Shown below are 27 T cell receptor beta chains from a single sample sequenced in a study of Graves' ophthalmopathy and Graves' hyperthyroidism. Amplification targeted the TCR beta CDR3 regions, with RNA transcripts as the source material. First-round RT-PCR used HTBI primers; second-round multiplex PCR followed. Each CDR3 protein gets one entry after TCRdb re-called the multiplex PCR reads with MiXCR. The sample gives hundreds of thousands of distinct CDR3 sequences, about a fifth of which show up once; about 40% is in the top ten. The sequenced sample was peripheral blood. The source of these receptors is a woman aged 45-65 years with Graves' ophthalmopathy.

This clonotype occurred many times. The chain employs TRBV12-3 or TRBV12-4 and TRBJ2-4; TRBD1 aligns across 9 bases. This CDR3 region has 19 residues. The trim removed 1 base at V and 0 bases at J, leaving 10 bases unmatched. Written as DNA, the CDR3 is TGTGCCAGCAGTTTAGGTGGGACAGGGTTAATTCTAGCCAAAAACATTCAGTACTTC. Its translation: CASSLGGTGLILAKNIQYF.

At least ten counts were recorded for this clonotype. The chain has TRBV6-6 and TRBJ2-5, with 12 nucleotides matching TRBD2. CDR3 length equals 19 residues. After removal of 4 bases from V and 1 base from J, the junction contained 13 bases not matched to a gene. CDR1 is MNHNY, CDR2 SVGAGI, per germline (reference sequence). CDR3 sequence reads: CASSSNQGLAGRTQETQYF. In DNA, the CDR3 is TGTGCCAGCAGTTCAAATCAAGGACTAGCGGGAAGAACCCAAGAGACCCAGTACTTC.

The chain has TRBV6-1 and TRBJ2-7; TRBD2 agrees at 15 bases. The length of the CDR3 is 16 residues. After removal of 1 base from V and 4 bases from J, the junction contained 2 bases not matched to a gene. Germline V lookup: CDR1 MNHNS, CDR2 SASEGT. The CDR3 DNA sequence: TGTGCCAGCAGTGAAGGAGGGACTAGCGGGAGGTACGAGCAGTACTTC. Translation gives CASSEGGTSGRYEQYF.

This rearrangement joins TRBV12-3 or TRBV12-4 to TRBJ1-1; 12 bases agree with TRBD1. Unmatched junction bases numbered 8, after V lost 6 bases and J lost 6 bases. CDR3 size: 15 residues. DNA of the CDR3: TGTGCCAGCAGACTCTCCGGGACAGGGGGCGCTGAAGCTTTCTTT. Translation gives CASRLSGTGGAEAFF.

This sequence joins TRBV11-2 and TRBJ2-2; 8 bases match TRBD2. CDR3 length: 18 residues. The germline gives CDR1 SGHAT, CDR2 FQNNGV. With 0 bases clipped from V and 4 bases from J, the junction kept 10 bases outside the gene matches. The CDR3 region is CASSLEGAGGSTTGELFF. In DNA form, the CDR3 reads TGTGCCAGCAGCTTAGAGGGGGCGGGAGGTTCGACCACCGGGGAGCTGTTTTTT.

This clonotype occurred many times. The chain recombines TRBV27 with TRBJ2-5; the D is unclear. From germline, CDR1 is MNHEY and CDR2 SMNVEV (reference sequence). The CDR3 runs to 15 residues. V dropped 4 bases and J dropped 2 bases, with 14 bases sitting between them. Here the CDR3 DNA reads TGTGCCAGCAGTTCCCACTTGAATCCACAAGAGACCCAGTACTTC. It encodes CASSSHLNPQETQYF.

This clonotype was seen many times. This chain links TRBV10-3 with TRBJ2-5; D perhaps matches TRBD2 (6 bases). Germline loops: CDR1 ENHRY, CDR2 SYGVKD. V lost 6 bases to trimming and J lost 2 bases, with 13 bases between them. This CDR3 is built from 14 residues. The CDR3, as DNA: TGTGCCATCAGCAGACCGGGGGTTCAAGAGACCCAGTACTTC. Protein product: CAISRPGVQETQYF.

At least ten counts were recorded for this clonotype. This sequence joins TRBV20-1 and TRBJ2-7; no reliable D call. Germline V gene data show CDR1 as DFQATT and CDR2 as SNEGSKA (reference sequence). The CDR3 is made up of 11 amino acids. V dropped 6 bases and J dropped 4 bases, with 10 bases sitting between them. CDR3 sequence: CSAVLTYEQYF. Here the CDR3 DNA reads TGCAGTGCCGTATTAACTTACGAGCAGTACTTC.

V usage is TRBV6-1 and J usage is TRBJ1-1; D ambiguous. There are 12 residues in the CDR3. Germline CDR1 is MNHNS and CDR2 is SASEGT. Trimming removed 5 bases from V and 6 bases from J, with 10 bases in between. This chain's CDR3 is CASSHYSSEAFF. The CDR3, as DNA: TGTGCCAGCAGTCATTATTCATCTGAAGCTTTCTTT.

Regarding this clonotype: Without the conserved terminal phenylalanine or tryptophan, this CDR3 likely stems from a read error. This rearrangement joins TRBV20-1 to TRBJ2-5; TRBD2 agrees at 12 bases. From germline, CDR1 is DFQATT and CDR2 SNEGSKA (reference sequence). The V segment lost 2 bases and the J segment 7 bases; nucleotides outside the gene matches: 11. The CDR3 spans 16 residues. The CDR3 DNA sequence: TGCAGTGCTAGACCGGGACTAGCGGGCTCGGGGGGGACCCAGTACCTC. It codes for CSARPGLAGSGGTQYL.

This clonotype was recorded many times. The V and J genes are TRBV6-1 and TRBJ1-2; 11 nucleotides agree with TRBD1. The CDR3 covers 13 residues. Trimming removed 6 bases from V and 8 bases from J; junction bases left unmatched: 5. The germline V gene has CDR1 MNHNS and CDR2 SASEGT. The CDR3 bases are TGTGCCAGCAGAGCGGGACAGGGGGTCGGCTACACCTTC. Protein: CASRAGQGVGYTF.

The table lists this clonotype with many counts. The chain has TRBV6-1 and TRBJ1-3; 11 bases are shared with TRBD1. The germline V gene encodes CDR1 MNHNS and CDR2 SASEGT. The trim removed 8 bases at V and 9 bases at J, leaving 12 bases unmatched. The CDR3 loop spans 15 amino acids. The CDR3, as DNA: TGTGCCAGCGCGGACGGGACAGGGGGTCGAGGCACCATATATTTT. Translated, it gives CASADGTGGRGTIYF.

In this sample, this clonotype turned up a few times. CDR3 nucleotide sequence: TGTGCCAGCAGCTCTTTCCTCGGGCCCTATGGCTACACCTTC. Amino acids: CASSSFLGPYGYTF. The rearrangement uses TRBV7-9 and TRBJ1-2, with D hard to call. Germline V gives CDR1 SEHNR, CDR2 FQNEAQ (reference sequence). The CDR3 consists of 14 residues. The V end was cut by 4 bases, the J end by 4 bases, with 13 bases between.

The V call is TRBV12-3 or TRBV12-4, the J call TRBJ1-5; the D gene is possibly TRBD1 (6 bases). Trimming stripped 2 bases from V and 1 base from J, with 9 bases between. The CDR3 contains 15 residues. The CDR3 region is CASSLNRASNQPQHF. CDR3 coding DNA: TGTGCCAGCAGTTTAAACAGGGCAAGCAATCAGCCCCAGCATTTT.

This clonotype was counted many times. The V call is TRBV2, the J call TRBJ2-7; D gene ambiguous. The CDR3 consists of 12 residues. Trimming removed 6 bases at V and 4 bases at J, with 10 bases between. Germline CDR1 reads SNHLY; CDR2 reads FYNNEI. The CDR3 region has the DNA TGTGCCAGCAGGGTCCGCGGTTACGAGCAGTACTTC. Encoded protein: CASRVRGYEQYF.

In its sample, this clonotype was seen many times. Here the CDR3 DNA reads TGTGCCACCAGTGAGGGGGGGACCTACGAGCAGTACTTC. Its protein is CATSEGGTYEQYF. The chain has TRBV24-1 and TRBJ2-7; 7 positions agree with TRBD2. The length of the CDR3 is 13 residues. Looked up from germline, CDR1 is KGHDR and CDR2 is SFDVKD. V dropped 4 bases and J dropped 2; count of bases not matched to a gene: 1.

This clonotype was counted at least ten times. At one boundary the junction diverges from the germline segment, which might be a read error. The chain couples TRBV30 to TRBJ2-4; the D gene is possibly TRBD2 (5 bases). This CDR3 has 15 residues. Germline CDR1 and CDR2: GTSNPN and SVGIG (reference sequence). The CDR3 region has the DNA TGTGCCCGGAGTGTACTGGACTTAGCCAAAAACATTCAGTACTTC. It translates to CARSVLDLAKNIQYF.

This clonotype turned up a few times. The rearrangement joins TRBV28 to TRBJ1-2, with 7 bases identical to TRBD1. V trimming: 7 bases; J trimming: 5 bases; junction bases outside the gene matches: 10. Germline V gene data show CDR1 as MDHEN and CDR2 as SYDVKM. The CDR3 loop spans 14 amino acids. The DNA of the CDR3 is TGTGCCAGCACCTTCGGGGGACAGATGTATGGCTACACCTTC. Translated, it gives CASTFGGQMYGYTF.

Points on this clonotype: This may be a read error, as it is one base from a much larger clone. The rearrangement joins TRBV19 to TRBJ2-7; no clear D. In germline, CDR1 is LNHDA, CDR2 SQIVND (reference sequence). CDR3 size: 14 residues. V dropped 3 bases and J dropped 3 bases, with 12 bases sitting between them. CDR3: CASSMAPVDYEQYF. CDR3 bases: TGTGCCAGTAGTATGGCGCCGGTGGACTACGAGCAGTACTTC.

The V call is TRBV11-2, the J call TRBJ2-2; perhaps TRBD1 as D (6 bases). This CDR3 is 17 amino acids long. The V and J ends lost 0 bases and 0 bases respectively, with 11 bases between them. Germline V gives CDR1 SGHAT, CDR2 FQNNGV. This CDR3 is CASSLDRYRANTGELFF. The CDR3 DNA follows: TGTGCCAGCAGCTTAGATCGCTACAGGGCGAACACCGGGGAGCTGTTTTTT. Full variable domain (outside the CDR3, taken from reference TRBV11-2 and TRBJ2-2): EAGVAQSPRYKIIEKRQSVAFWCNPISGHATLYWYQQILGQGPKLLIQFQNNGVVDDSQLPKDRFSAERLKGVDSTLKIQPAKLEDSAVYLCASSLDRYRANTGELFFGEGSRLTVL.

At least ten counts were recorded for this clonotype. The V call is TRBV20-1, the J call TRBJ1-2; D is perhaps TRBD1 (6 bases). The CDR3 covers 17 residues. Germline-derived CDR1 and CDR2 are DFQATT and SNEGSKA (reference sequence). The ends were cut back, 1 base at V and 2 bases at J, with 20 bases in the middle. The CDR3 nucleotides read TGCAGTGCTAGAGTGGGTAGGGGGAAGGTAGAGAACTATGGCTACACCTTC. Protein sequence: CSARVGRGKVENYGYTF.

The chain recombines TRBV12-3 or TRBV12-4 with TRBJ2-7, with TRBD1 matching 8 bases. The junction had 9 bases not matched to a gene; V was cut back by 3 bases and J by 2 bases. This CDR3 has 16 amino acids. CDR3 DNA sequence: TGTGCCAGCAGTTTCTTCGGGGGACAGGTAACCTACGAGCAGTACTTC. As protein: CASSFFGGQVTYEQYF.

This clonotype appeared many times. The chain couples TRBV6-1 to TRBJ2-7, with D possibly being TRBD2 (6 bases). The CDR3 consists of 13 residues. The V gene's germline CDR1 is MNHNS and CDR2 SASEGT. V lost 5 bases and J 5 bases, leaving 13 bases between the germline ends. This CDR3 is CASSPPWGDEQYF. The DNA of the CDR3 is TGTGCCAGCAGTCCCCCTTGGGGGGACGAGCAGTACTTC.

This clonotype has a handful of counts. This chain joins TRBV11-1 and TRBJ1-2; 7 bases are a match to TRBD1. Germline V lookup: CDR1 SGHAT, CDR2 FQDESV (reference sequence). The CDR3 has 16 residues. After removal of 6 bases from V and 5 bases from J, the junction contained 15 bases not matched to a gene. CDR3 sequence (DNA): TGTGCCAGCAGGAAAGGGGTAGGGGGCCTTGGTTATGGCTACACCTTC. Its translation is CASRKGVGGLGYGYTF.

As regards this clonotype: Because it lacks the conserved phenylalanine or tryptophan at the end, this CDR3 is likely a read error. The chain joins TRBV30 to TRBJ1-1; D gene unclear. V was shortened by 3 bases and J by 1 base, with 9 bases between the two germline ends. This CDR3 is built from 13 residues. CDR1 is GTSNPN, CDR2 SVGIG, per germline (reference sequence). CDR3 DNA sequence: TGTGCCTGGAGCGTGGAGACGAACACTGAAGCTTTCCTT. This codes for CAWSVETNTEAFL.

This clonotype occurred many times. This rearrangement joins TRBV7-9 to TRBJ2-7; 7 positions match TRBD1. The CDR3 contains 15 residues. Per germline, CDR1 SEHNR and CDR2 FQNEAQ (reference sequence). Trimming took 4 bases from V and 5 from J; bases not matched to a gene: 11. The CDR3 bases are TGTGCCAGCAGCTCCCCCGAGACAGGGAACCACGAGCAGTACTTC. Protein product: CASSSPETGNHEQYF.

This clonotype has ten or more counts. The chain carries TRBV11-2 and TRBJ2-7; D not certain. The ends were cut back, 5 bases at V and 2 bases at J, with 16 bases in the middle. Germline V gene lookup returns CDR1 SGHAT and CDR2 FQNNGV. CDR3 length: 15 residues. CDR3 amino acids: CASSPMMGWTYEQYF. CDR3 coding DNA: TGTGCCAGCAGCCCTATGATGGGTTGGACCTACGAGCAGTACTTC.